This entry is about one T cell receptor (beta chain). Its antigen is unidentified. The data originate from a study of cytomegalovirus exposure and HLA in healthy donors. Whole-study context: Samples from HLA-typed donors yielded about 86 million unique TCRs in an early data release. Study outcomes and limitations: Later analysis placed DRB1 highest and HLA-C lowest in TCR association rates, which differed by HLA locus.

In the PCR, 60 Vbeta and 13 Jbeta primers were used. The data were produced by immunoSEQ multiplex PCR, yet TCRdb's version contains in-frame clones alone and is incomplete. The sample's table shows tens of thousands of clones. Sequenced: PBMCs. This clonotype originated in a man aged 45 to 65 in good health and CMV-seropositive.

CDR3 residues: CASSRRSGYTF. The DNA of the CDR3 is TGTGCCAGCAGTCGGAGGTCTGGCTACACCTTC. The V call is TRBV28, the J call TRBJ1-2; no clear D gene. The CDR3 extends over 11 amino acids. V was shortened by 5 bases and J by 7 bases, with 8 bases between the two germline ends. CDR1 MDHEN and CDR2 SYDVKM come from the germline V gene.